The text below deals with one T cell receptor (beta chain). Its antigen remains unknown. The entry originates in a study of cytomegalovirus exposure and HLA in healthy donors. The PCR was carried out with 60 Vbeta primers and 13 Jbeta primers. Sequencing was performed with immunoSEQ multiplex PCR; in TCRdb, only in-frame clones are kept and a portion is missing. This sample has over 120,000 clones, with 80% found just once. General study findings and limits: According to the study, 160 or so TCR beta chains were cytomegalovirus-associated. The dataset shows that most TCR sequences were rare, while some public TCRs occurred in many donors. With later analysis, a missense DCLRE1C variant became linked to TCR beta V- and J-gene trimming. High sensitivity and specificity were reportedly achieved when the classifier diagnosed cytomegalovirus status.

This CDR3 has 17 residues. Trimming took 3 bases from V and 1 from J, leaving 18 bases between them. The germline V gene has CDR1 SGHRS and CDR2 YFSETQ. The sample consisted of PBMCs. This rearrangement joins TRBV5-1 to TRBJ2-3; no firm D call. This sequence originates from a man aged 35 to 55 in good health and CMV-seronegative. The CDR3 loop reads CASSSRHLELRTDTQYF. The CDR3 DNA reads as TGCGCCAGCAGCTCGCGCCACCTAGAATTACGCACAGATACGCAGTATTTT.